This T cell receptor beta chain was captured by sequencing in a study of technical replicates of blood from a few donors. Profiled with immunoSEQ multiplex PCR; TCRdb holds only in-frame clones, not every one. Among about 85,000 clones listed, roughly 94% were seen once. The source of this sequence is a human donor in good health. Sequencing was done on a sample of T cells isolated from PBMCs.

The CDR3 region is CASSLWTTNPNEQFF. CDR3 bases: TGTGCCAGCAGCTTGTGGACTACCAATCCCAATGAGCAGTTCTTC. V is TRBV7-9 and J is TRBJ2-1, with D possibly matching TRBD2 (6 bases). Per the germline V gene, CDR1 is SEHNR and CDR2 is FQNEAQ (reference sequence). The CDR3 totals 15 residues. V was clipped by 3 bases and J by 6 bases, with 15 bases between them.